This is a list of T cell receptor beta chains from one sample in a study of T cell repertoires in cytomegalovirus infection. TCRdb reanalysed the reads using MiXCR and keeps one entry per CDR3 protein. The sample holds fewer than 900,000 distinct CDR3 sequences, 25% to 35% seen once. No antigen is known for these receptors. Material: cultured CD8+ T cells from PBMCs, obtained from culture after CMV antigen stimulation. Source of these receptors: a human donor in good health (CMV status not recorded). Some clones in this sample may be carry-over from other donors' samples. Each CDR3 is given with its conserved first and last residue. The D gene is left open where the match is weak. Some rows mark clone size as missing; the rest say once, few, many or name a class of expanded clone.

clone_size,d_call,v_call,j_call,cdr3_nt,cdr3_aa
.,.,TRBV7-9,TRBJ1-2,TGTGCCAGCAGCTGGGACGGAAACTATGGCTACACCTTC,CASSWDGNYGYTF
.,.,TRBV20-1,TRBJ2-7,TGCAGTGCTAGGGACCCCGGACTAACTTCCTACGAGCAGTACTTC,CSARDPGLTSYEQYF
.,.,TRBV7-9,TRBJ2-7,TGTGCCAGCAGCTTAATGAGCAGCTACGAGCAGTACTTC,CASSLMSSYEQYF
few,.,TRBV5-6,TRBJ2-6,TGTGCCAGCAGCTTGGTGGGGCGAACACTCTCTGGGGCCAACGTCCTGACTTTC,CASSLVGRTLSGANVLTF
.,.,TRBV7-4,TRBJ2-2,TGTGCCAGCATCCGCAGGGGGGACACCGGGGAGCTGTTTTTT,CASIRRGDTGELFF
.,TRBD2,TRBV27,TRBJ2-1,TGTGCCAGCACCCCCGCGGCGGGGGGCCATTTTGAGCAGTTCTTC,CASTPAAGGHFEQFF
few,TRBD2,TRBV19,TRBJ2-1,TGTGCCACCCGCGGGGGTGGTGAGCAGTTCTTC,CATRGGGEQFF
.,TRBD2,TRBV12-3/TRBV12-4,TRBJ2-3,TGTGCCAGCAGTTCGAGACTAGCGGGGTTCGCAGATACGCAGTATTTT,CASSSRLAGFADTQYF
few,TRBD1,TRBV7-6,TRBJ2-2,TGTGCCAGCAGCTTAGCCCCGCAGGGGGCGAGGACCGGGGAGCTGTTTTTT,CASSLAPQGARTGELFF
few,.,TRBV18,TRBJ2-7,TGTGCCAGCTCACCACCGACGGATTCCTACGAGCAGTACTTC,CASSPPTDSYEQYF
.,.,TRBV20-1,TRBJ2-5,TGCAGTGCTACCATCGAGACCCAGTACTTC,CSATIETQYF
.,.,TRBV13,TRBJ1-2,TGTGCCAGCAGCTCTGGCCTCCGGGGGACGTACACCTTC,CASSSGLRGTYTF
many,.,TRBV7-7,TRBJ2-2,TGTGCTAGCAGCTTAGCGCTCGGGGCCGCGAACACCGGGGAGCTGTTTTTT,CASSLALGAANTGELFF
many,.,TRBV7-9,TRBJ1-2,TGTGCCAGCAGCCCTGGACGGACGAGCTATGGCTACACCTTC,CASSPGRTSYGYTF
.,TRBD1,TRBV6-9,TRBJ2-5,TGTGCCAGCAGTTACCGGGACAGCCCCTACTACCAAGAGACCCAGTACTTC,CASSYRDSPYYQETQYF
few,.,TRBV6-2/TRBV6-3,TRBJ2-1,TGTGCCAGCAGTTATATCTACAATGAGCAGTTCTTC,CASSYIYNEQFF
many,TRBD2,TRBV7-2,TRBJ2-1,TGTGCCAGCAGCTTATTCCCTTTAGAGCGGGGGGGCCGCAATGAGCAGTTCTTC,CASSLFPLERGGRNEQFF
.,.,TRBV12-3/TRBV12-4,TRBJ2-1,TGTGCCAGCAGTTTCATCCCCAGGCCCAGCGATGAGCAGTTCTTC,CASSFIPRPSDEQFF
few,.,TRBV12-5,TRBJ2-3,TGTGCTAGTGGTTTGGGAATAGATACGCAGTATTTT,CASGLGIDTQYF
few,.,TRBV12-3/TRBV12-4,TRBJ1-3,TGTGCCAGCCTTATAATTAACTCTGGAAACACCATATATTTT,CASLIINSGNTIYF
.,.,TRBV27,TRBJ1-4,TGTGCCAGCAGTATCGGTAATGAAAAACTGTTTTTT,CASSIGNEKLFF
.,TRBD1,TRBV2,TRBJ2-1,TGTGCCAGCAGTCCCAGGGGGCGCAGCATGGATGAGCAGTTCTTC,CASSPRGRSMDEQFF
.,.,TRBV27,TRBJ1-1,TGTGCCAGCAGCACAGGGAGTCTAACTGAAGCTTTCTTT,CASSTGSLTEAFF
.,.,TRBV6-1,TRBJ1-6,TGTGCCAGCAGTGAAGCACGGCAGTATAATTCACCCCTCCACTTT,CASSEARQYNSPLHF
once,TRBD1,TRBV27,TRBJ1-1,TGTGCCAGCAGCGCACTGGTGACAGGGGGGATCACTGAAGCTTTCTTT,CASSALVTGGITEAFF
few,.,TRBV6-1,TRBJ2-1,TGTGCCAGCAGTCGCCCGACAGGCAATGAGCAGTTCTTC,CASSRPTGNEQFF
.,.,TRBV29-1,TRBJ2-1,TGCAGCGTTGAGAAAGGTGGGAGCTCCTACAATGAGCAGTTCTTC,CSVEKGGSSYNEQFF
.,.,TRBV10-1,TRBJ1-1,TGCGCCAGCAGCCATGGGAAGGTGAACACTGAAGCTTTCTTT,CASSHGKVNTEAFF
.,TRBD2,TRBV7-2,TRBJ2-7,TGTGCCAGCAGCTTAGGGGGGGTAGCGGGGGGCCACTTCTACGAGCAGTACTTC,CASSLGGVAGGHFYEQYF
many,TRBD1,TRBV7-6,TRBJ2-3,TGTGCCAGCAGCTTTCCCACAGGGGAACCTAGCACAGATACGCAGTATTTT,CASSFPTGEPSTDTQYF
.,TRBD2,TRBV9,TRBJ2-1,TGTGCCAGCAGCGTCCCAACTCTAGCGGGGGGGCGAAATGAGCAGTTCTTC,CASSVPTLAGGRNEQFF
few,.,TRBV12-3/TRBV12-4,TRBJ1-2,TGTGCCAGCAGTCACCCGCCCGGTATGAGTTATGGCTACACCTTC,CASSHPPGMSYGYTF
.,.,TRBV14,TRBJ2-1,TGTGCCAGCAGCCAAGATAAGAGGAGGGATGGATCCTACAATGAGCAGTTCTTC,CASSQDKRRDGSYNEQFF
.,.,TRBV12-3/TRBV12-4,TRBJ1-5,TGTGCCAGCAGATTTGGAACCGCGCAATACAATCAGCCCCAGCATTTT,CASRFGTAQYNQPQHF
.,.,TRBV6-6,TRBJ1-5,TGTACCAGCAAAACAGGGCTTAGCAATCAGCCCCAGCATTTT,CTSKTGLSNQPQHF
few,.,TRBV14,TRBJ2-7,TGTGCCAGCAGCCACGAAGACCCCTACGAGCAGTACTTC,CASSHEDPYEQYF
.,.,TRBV28,TRBJ1-2,TGTGCCAGCAGTTTTTTCGAGGATAACTATGGCTACACCTTC,CASSFFEDNYGYTF
few,.,TRBV12-3/TRBV12-4,TRBJ1-2,TGTGCCAGCATCGAGGGCGGGGAGTATGGCTACACCTTC,CASIEGGEYGYTF
few,.,TRBV2,TRBJ1-1,TGTGCCAGCACCGGGGAAGGGACGACAGGAACAGCTTTCTTT,CASTGEGTTGTAFF
many,.,TRBV5-4,TRBJ2-1,TGTGCCAGCAGCTCCCACCACAATGAGCAGTTCTTC,CASSSHHNEQFF
.,.,TRBV4-1,TRBJ2-5,TGCGCCAGCAGCCAACGGACCAGAGGGCCGTCGACAGAGACCCAGTACTTC,CASSQRTRGPSTETQYF
.,.,TRBV5-1,TRBJ1-5,TGCGCCAGCAGCTTCTCCGGGAAAGAAGGTCAGCCCCAGCATTTT,CASSFSGKEGQPQHF
few,.,TRBV11-2,TRBJ1-6,TGTGCCAGCAGCGGGGACGGCCGACGTGATTCACCCCTCCACTTT,CASSGDGRRDSPLHF
few,.,TRBV28,TRBJ1-2,TGTGCCAGCAGGAAAATGTCCGTCAGCCTAAAGGTTTACACCTTC,CASRKMSVSLKVYTF
many,TRBD1,TRBV27,TRBJ1-1,TGTGCCAGCAGTTCCACAGGGGCAAACACTGAAGCTTTCTTT,CASSSTGANTEAFF
few,.,TRBV27,TRBJ2-7,TGTGCCAGCAGTTTATCAGACTCTAACTCCTACGAGCAGTACTTC,CASSLSDSNSYEQYF
.,.,TRBV12-5,TRBJ1-2,TGTGCTAGTGACTCTCCCTTGGAATTCGGTCAGGATTTTAACTATGGCTACACCTTC,CASDSPLEFGQDFNYGYTF
few,.,TRBV6-2/TRBV6-3,TRBJ2-5,TGTGCCAGCAGTTACTCGCGGGCGGACCAAGAGACCCAGTACTTC,CASSYSRADQETQYF
few,.,TRBV7-2,TRBJ2-1,TGTGCCAGCAGCTCCAGATCCGGACAGAGACAAAATGAGCAGTTCTTC,CASSSRSGQRQNEQFF
few,.,TRBV27,TRBJ2-3,TGTGCCAGCAGTTTCGGGTCTAGCACAGATACGCAGTATTTT,CASSFGSSTDTQYF
.,TRBD2,TRBV11-3,TRBJ2-1,TGTGCCAGCAGCTCAAACGGGGGGATGGGAGGTGAGCAGTTCTTC,CASSSNGGMGGEQFF
many,.,TRBV12-3/TRBV12-4,TRBJ1-2,TGTGCCAGCAGTTTATACAGCTATGGCTACACCTTC,CASSLYSYGYTF
few,TRBD1,TRBV27,TRBJ1-2,TGTGCCAGCAGTTCCGCAGGGGGCACAGGACACTATGGCGGCTACACCTTC,CASSSAGGTGHYGGYTF
once,TRBD2,TRBV9,TRBJ2-2,TGTGCCAGCAGCCCCGGCGGGGGGCACGGGGAGCTGTTTTTT,CASSPGGGHGELFF
.,TRBD1,TRBV6-8,TRBJ2-5,TGTGCCAGCAGTTACTCCCAGGGGGACGGGTTAGAGACCCAGTACTTC,CASSYSQGDGLETQYF
.,.,TRBV5-5,TRBJ1-1,TGTGCCAGCAGCAATAGCGGGGCTTCTGAAGCTTTCTTT,CASSNSGASEAFF
.,.,TRBV3-1,TRBJ1-1,TGTGCCAGCAGCCAAGATTTCAGGGACCCTGAAGCTTTCTTT,CASSQDFRDPEAFF
few,TRBD1,TRBV4-2,TRBJ1-1,TGTGCCAGCAGCCAAGGACAGGGCCGCACTGAAGCTTTCTTT,CASSQGQGRTEAFF
.,TRBD2,TRBV7-6,TRBJ2-3,TGTGCCAGCAGCTTAGACGCTAGCGGGGGGCTGAGGGTTTGGCGGGGAGATACGCAGTATTTT,CASSLDASGGLRVWRGDTQYF